This T cell receptor (beta chain) was captured in a study of early T cells in non-severe SARS-CoV-2 infection. Study-level information: It was bulk RNA from unsorted whole blood that was sequenced, and the chains were unpaired. Points from the study as a whole: In VDJdb matching, anti-spike CD8 responses were favored while private and CD4 specificities went missing.

V lost 3 bases and J lost 5, with 13 bases in between. This CDR3 contains 15 residues. Germline CDR1 reads LNHDA; CDR2 reads SQIVND (reference sequence). In this sample, this clonotype turned up many times. What it binds is unknown. Researchers tagged individual cDNA molecules with unique molecular identifiers. TCRdb itself ran the 5' RACE reads through MiXCR, one entry per CDR3 protein. The repertoire has about 52,000 distinct CDR3 sequences, 11% of them found once; the top ten carry approximately 13%. This sequence originates from an adult who was a healthcare worker with PCR-confirmed SARS-CoV-2 infection or an uninfected control (not recorded which). Source material: whole blood. The chain employs TRBV19 and TRBJ1-4; D not certain. CDR3 in amino acids: CASSMWAAANEKLFF. In DNA, the CDR3 is TGTGCCAGTAGTATGTGGGCGGCGGCAAATGAAAAACTGTTTTTT. The entire variable domain, with the rest obtained from reference TRBV19 and TRBJ1-4, is as follows: DGGITQSPKYLFRKEGQNVTLSCEQNLNHDAMYWYRQDPGQGLRLIYYSQIVNDFQKGDIAEGYSVSREKKESFPLTVTSAQKNPTAFYLCASSMWAAANEKLFFGSGTQLSVL.